This TCR beta chain was sequenced for a study of lymphopenia after photon versus proton radiotherapy. Study-wide findings and caveats: Relative stability marked proton patients; photon patients lost diversity and naive cells. Oligoclonal CD8+ Temra expansion after nadir drove photon patients' diversity drop.

Assay used: immunoSEQ multiplex PCR; TCRdb lists only in-frame clones, some missing. The table shows about 45,000 clones, with roughly 85% occurring only once. Worth noting for this clone: Its antigen is as yet unknown.

CDR1 and CDR2 (germline): LNHDA, SQIVND (reference sequence). V shed 3 bases and J shed 1 base, with 12 bases lying between them. The CDR3 totals 15 residues. J is TRBJ1-1 and V is TRBV19, with TRBD1 as a possible D gene (5 bases). This TCR derives from a man between 35 and 55 years old with gastric cancer. Sequenced material: peripheral blood, taken from a patient treated with photon-based radiotherapy. CDR3 coding DNA: TGTGCCAGTAGTATTGCGGGGCGGAAGAACACTGAAGCTTTCTTT. Protein sequence: CASSIAGRKNTEAFF.